The 4 T cell receptor beta chains in this list originate from one sample, sequenced in a study of blood T cells in healthy people across ages. The use of a sample-barcoded 5' primer and a J-beta primer mix characterized a second PCR of about 7 to 12 cycles. TCRdb analysed the 5' RACE reads with MiXCR anew, one entry per CDR3 protein. Of over 1.5 million distinct CDR3 sequences in the sample, less than 50% were seen once. The specimen was blood. The receptors here all came from a woman in her 40s in good health.

This rearrangement joins TRBV7-9 to TRBJ2-7; D is undetermined. The V end was cut by 3 bases, the J end by 7 bases, with 16 bases between. The CDR3 covers 14 residues. Germline V gene data show CDR1 as SEHNR and CDR2 as FQNEAQ (reference sequence). This CDR3 is CASSFRQTYNEQYF. The DNA of the CDR3 is TGTGCCAGCAGCTTCCGGCAGACCTACAATGAGCAGTACTTC.

The table lists this clonotype with a count of one. The gene calls are TRBV5-1 and TRBJ2-2; maybe TRBD1 (5 bases). V lost 2 bases to trimming and J lost 6 bases, with 11 bases between them. CDR3 length equals 14 residues. Germline V gives CDR1 SGHRS, CDR2 YFSETQ. This CDR3 is CASSLYQGPGELFF. The CDR3 DNA is TGCGCCAGCAGCTTATATCAGGGCCCCGGGGAGCTGTTTTTT.

The chain links TRBV28 to TRBJ2-1; 9 bases match TRBD1. CDR3 size: 15 residues. Germline assignment: CDR1 MDHEN and CDR2 SYDVKM. J was trimmed by 8 bases and V by 6 bases; bases with no gene match: 11. Here the CDR3 reads CASRTGTGTSYEQFF. CDR3 nucleotides: TGTGCCAGCAGAACAGGGACAGGGACCTCCTATGAGCAGTTCTTC.

About this clonotype: Its ends do not fully match the called genes, so a read error is possible. The chain carries TRBV3-1 and TRBJ1-2; 9 positions match TRBD1. CDR1 is LGHDT, CDR2 YNNKEL, per germline (reference sequence). The CDR3 length is 16 residues. CDR3 region: CTSSQGFTGGFDGYTF. CDR3 in DNA: TGTACCAGCAGCCAAGGATTTACAGGGGGCTTCGATGGCTACACCTTC.